The 21 T cell receptor beta chains below were found in one sample sequenced in a study of neurological immune-mediated disorders. The time point was: longitudinal time-point 2. Each CDR3 protein gets one entry after TCRdb re-called the 5' RACE reads with MiXCR. The sample yields tens of thousands of distinct CDR3 sequences, around a tenth seen once. The sequencing sample was made of PBMCs. Source of these receptors: a young man in good health.

This clonotype has ten or more counts. The CDR3 spells CASTPGEKLFF. The CDR3 DNA is TGTGCCAGCACGCCGGGTGAAAAACTGTTTTTT. V and J are TRBV28 and TRBJ1-4; no clear D. There are 11 residues in the CDR3. V was trimmed by 7 bases and J by 7 bases, leaving 7 bases between them. Germline loops: CDR1 MDHEN, CDR2 SYDVKM.

In this sample, this clonotype turned up many times. The chain is built from TRBV6-5 and TRBJ2-3, with 11 bases identical to TRBD2. The V segment lost 8 bases and the J segment 2 bases; nucleotides outside the gene matches: 15. This CDR3 spans 18 amino acids. Germline V gene data show CDR1 as MNHEY and CDR2 as SVGAGI. In DNA form, the CDR3 reads TGTGCCAGCCGCGGGACTAGCGGACTGGGGGGTCCCACAGATACGCAGTATTTT. Residues: CASRGTSGLGGPTDTQYF.

This clonotype showed up many times. The chain employs TRBV5-1 and TRBJ2-5; tentatively, D is TRBD1 or TRBD2 (5 bases each). The CDR3 consists of 14 residues. Germline V lookup: CDR1 SGHRS, CDR2 YFSETQ. Trimming shortened V by 4 bases and J by 4 bases, and 14 bases separated the two germline ends. DNA for the CDR3: TGCGCCAGCAGCCCCGGGACCGCCAGAGAGACCCAGTACTTC. It is translated as CASSPGTARETQYF.

This clonotype was counted many times. V usage is TRBV20-1 and J usage is TRBJ2-1, with 13 bases identical to TRBD2. CDR3 length: 15 residues. Germline assignment: CDR1 DFQATT and CDR2 SNEGSKA (reference sequence). V lost 5 bases to trimming and J lost 4 bases; unmatched junction nucleotides: 5. In nucleotides, the CDR3 is TGCAGTGCTCTCGGGACTAGCGGGACTTACAATGAGCAGTTCTTC. It is translated as CSALGTSGTYNEQFF.

There are many counts of this clonotype. The chain recombines TRBV25-1 with TRBJ1-1, with D uncertain. CDR3 length: 12 residues. V was clipped by 6 bases and J by 5 bases, with 10 bases between them. Germline V gene data show CDR1 as MGHDK and CDR2 as SYGVNS. The CDR3 is CASRLTPTEAFF. The CDR3 nucleotides read TGTGCCAGCAGGCTTACGCCGACTGAAGCTTTCTTT.

This clonotype was detected ten times or more. The chain employs TRBV20-1 and TRBJ2-7; D is uncertain. Germline CDR1 is DFQATT and CDR2 is SNEGSKA (reference sequence). The V end was cut by 0 bases, the J end by 3 bases, with 12 bases between. The CDR3 totals 14 residues. In DNA form, the CDR3 reads TGCAGTGCTAGAGATCGTGGTTCTGGCTACGAGCAGTACTTC. It encodes CSARDRGSGYEQYF.

There are many counts of this clonotype. The chain joins TRBV2 to TRBJ2-5, with D maybe TRBD1 (6 bases). Germline-derived CDR1 and CDR2 are SNHLY and FYNNEI. The CDR3 runs to 13 residues. V shed 5 bases and J shed 2 bases, with 9 bases lying between them. The CDR3 protein is CASSRDRQETQYF. The CDR3 bases are TGTGCCAGCAGTCGCGACAGGCAAGAGACCCAGTACTTC.

This clonotype has a count of ten or more. The V call is TRBV7-3, the J call TRBJ2-2, with D possibly matching TRBD1 (6 bases). V was clipped by 1 base and J by 3 bases, with 9 bases between them. The germline gives CDR1 SGHTA, CDR2 FQGTGA. The CDR3 length is 15 residues. The CDR3 reads CASSLIRGDTGELFF. CDR3 DNA sequence: TGTGCCAGCAGCTTAATCAGGGGAGACACCGGGGAGCTGTTTTTT.

Notes on this clonotype: One end of the junction varies from germline; a read error may be responsible. The CDR3 region is CANSLTDSTDTQYF. CDR3 nucleotide sequence: TGTGCCAACAGCCTAACGGACAGCACAGATACGCAGTATTTT. This chain links TRBV11-2 with TRBJ2-3; unclear D gene. The CDR3 runs to 14 residues. Looked up from germline, CDR1 is SGHAT and CDR2 is FQNNGV. Variable domain in full (rest from reference TRBV11-2 and TRBJ2-3): EAGVAQSPRYKIIEKRQSVAFWCNPISGHATLYWYQQILGQGPKLLIQFQNNGVVDDSQLPKDRFSAERLKGVDSTLKIQPAKLEDSAVYLCANSLTDSTDTQYFGPGTRLTVL.

The sample holds many counts of this clonotype. V usage is TRBV7-9 and J usage is TRBJ2-7; D possibly uses TRBD1 or TRBD2 (5 bases each). In germline, CDR1 is SEHNR, CDR2 FQNEAQ (reference sequence). V was pared by 4 bases and J by 4 bases, with 20 bases between. The CDR3 consists of 16 residues. Here the CDR3 DNA reads TGTGCCAGCAGCTCAAATACCGGGACGGGGATGTACGAGCAGTACTTC. Translating it yields CASSSNTGTGMYEQYF.

This clonotype was found many times. The V call is TRBV5-1, the J call TRBJ1-2, with D hard to call. The CDR3 sequence is 15 residues long. The V gene lost 0 bases and the J gene lost 4 bases, with 13 bases spanning the gap. CDR1 is SGHRS and CDR2 is YFSETQ in the germline V gene. The CDR3 DNA reads TGCGCCAGCAGCTTGGAGCTCGACGCCTTCTATGGCTACACCTTC. It yields the protein CASSLELDAFYGYTF.

This clonotype was picked up many times. This chain connects TRBV5-1 to TRBJ1-5; TRBD1 matches 9 bases. The CDR3 totals 17 residues. Germline V CDR1 and CDR2: SGHRS, YFSETQ. V lost 0 bases, J lost 6 bases, and 10 bases stayed unmatched. In nucleotides, the CDR3 is TGCGCCAGCAGCTTGGCCGGGACAGGGTATATTAGTCAGCCCCAGCATTTT. This gives the protein CASSLAGTGYISQPQHF.

There are many counts of this clonotype. The V gene is TRBV11-2, the J gene TRBJ2-7; the D call may be TRBD1 or TRBD2 (5 bases each). Looked up from germline, CDR1 is SGHAT and CDR2 is FQNNGV. This CDR3 spans 17 amino acids. Trimming cost V 5 bases and J 0 bases, with 20 bases left between them. This CDR3 reads CASSPMLSWGSSYEQYF. CDR3 bases: TGTGCCAGCAGCCCGATGCTCTCTTGGGGGAGCTCCTACGAGCAGTACTTC.

This clonotype was observed a few times. The CDR3 does not end in the conserved phenylalanine or tryptophan, so this is likely a read error. J is TRBJ2-1 and V is TRBV15; possible D gene TRBD2, 5 bases. Germline lookup yields CDR1 LNHNV and CDR2 YYDKDF (reference sequence). The CDR3 is 15 residues long. V was cut by 2 bases and J by 6 bases, with 14 bases left in between. Written as DNA, the CDR3 is TGTGCCACCAGCAGAACAGCGGTAGTCGGCAATGAGCAGTTCTTA. Amino acids: CATSRTAVVGNEQFL.

This clonotype was counted many times. This CDR3 reads CSARGREHLYEQYF. CDR3 in DNA: TGCAGTGCTAGAGGGCGGGAGCACCTCTACGAGCAGTACTTC. J is TRBJ2-7 and V is TRBV20-1; TRBD2 aligns across 7 bases. The CDR3 covers 14 residues. Germline CDR1 is DFQATT and CDR2 is SNEGSKA (reference sequence). V gave up 1 base and J gave up 3 bases; unmatched junction bases: 6.

The genes are TRBV27 and TRBJ1-1; possibly TRBD1 for D (5 bases). V shed 4 bases and J shed 7 bases, with 13 bases lying between them. This CDR3 has 13 residues. Germline V gene sequence: CDR1 MNHEY, CDR2 SMNVEV (reference sequence). As DNA, the CDR3 is TGTGCCAGCAGTTGGGGAGGGACTGTTGAAGCTTTCTTT. Residues: CASSWGGTVEAFF.

This clonotype came up many times. The chain joins TRBV29-1 to TRBJ2-1, with 8 nucleotides matching TRBD1. The CDR3 has 15 amino acids. The V gene's germline CDR1 is SQVTM and CDR2 ANQGSEA. Trimming cost V 1 base and J 3 bases; bases outside gene matches: 5. The chain's CDR3 is CSVEGNRGFYNEQFF. The CDR3 DNA is TGCAGCGTTGAAGGGAACAGGGGGTTCTACAATGAGCAGTTCTTC.

This clonotype came up many times. This chain connects TRBV27 to TRBJ2-1; 10 bases line up with TRBD2. Germline CDR1 and CDR2: MNHEY and SMNVEV (reference sequence). The CDR3 has 18 amino acids. The V gene end was trimmed by 7 bases and the J gene end by 2 bases; junction bases not matched to a gene: 14. The CDR3 DNA follows: TGTGCCAGCAACCAAAGGGGTACTAGCGGGGACGCCTACAATGAGCAGTTCTTC. It yields the protein CASNQRGTSGDAYNEQFF.

Many counts were recorded for this clonotype. The chain employs TRBV6-1 and TRBJ1-1; TRBD1 matches 7 bases. Trimming at V came to 8 bases and at J to 6 bases, leaving 9 bases not matched to a gene. Germline V lookup: CDR1 MNHNS, CDR2 SASEGT. The CDR3 loop spans 13 amino acids. DNA of the CDR3: TGTGCCAGCCAGGCAACAGGGGACGCTGAAGCTTTCTTT. Encoded protein: CASQATGDAEAFF.

This clonotype was observed many times. The gene calls are TRBV5-1 and TRBJ1-1, with a possible D match to TRBD1 (6 bases). Trimming shortened V by 0 bases and J by 8 bases, and 11 bases separated the two germline ends. This CDR3 is built from 13 residues. Germline assignment: CDR1 SGHRS and CDR2 YFSETQ. The CDR3 DNA follows: TGCGCCAGCAGCTTGGGACTAGGACAGGAAGCTTTCTTT. This codes for CASSLGLGQEAFF.

Ten or more counts support this clonotype. This chain connects TRBV3-1 to TRBJ1-6; D not resolved. Trimming removed 1 base at V and 5 bases at J, with 6 bases between. Germline CDR1 and CDR2: LGHDT and YNNKEL (reference sequence). This CDR3 spans 14 amino acids. Written as DNA, the CDR3 is TGTGCCAGCAGCCAAGTAGGAAATAATTCACCCCTCCACTTT. This codes for CASSQVGNNSPLHF.